The clone carrying this T cell receptor beta chain has a handful of counts. The antigen is undetermined. These data are taken from a study of identical twins. General study results and limits: Surplus twin overlap in beta out-of-frame sequences was less pronounced.

With template switching, a universal primer site was added, and the cDNA carried unique molecular identifiers. Using its own MiXCR run on the 5' RACE reads, TCRdb lists one record per CDR3 protein. The sample shows 520,000 or so distinct CDR3 sequences, under 25% of them seen only once. The data also belong to a second study, concerning T cells expressing NK-cell markers. As reported in that work: With an anti-gamma-delta TCR antibody, sorting in several experiments was kept to alpha-beta TCR T cells.

Sequencing input: CD4+ T cells sorted from blood. The sequence derives from a woman under 30 in good health.

In nucleotides, the CDR3 is TGCGCCAGCAGCCAGACTAGTTATGGCGATGAGCAGTTCTTC. Protein product: CASSQTSYGDEQFF. The chain joins TRBV5-1 to TRBJ2-1, with D perhaps TRBD2 (6 bases). There are 14 residues in the CDR3. V lost 4 bases and J lost 8, with 16 bases in between. The germline V gene encodes CDR1 SGHRS and CDR2 YFSETQ.